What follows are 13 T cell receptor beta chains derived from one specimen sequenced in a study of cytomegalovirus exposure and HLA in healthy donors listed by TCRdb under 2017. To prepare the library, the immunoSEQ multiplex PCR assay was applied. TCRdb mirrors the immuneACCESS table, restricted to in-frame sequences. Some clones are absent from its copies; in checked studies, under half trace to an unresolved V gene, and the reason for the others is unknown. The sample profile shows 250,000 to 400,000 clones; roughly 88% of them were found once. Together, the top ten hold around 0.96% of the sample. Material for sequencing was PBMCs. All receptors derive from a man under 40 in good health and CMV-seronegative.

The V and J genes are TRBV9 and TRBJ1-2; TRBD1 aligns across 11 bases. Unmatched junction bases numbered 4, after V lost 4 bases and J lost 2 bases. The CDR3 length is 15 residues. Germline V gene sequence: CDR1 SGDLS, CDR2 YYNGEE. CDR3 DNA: TGTGCCAGCAGCCCCCGGACAGGGGGCAACTATGGCTACACCTTC. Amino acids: CASSPRTGGNYGYTF.

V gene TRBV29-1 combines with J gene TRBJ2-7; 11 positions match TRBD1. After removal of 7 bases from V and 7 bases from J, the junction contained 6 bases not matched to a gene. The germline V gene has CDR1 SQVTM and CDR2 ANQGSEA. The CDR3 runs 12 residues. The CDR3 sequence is CSAGQGAGEQYF. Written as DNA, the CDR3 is TGCAGCGCAGGACAGGGGGCGGGGGAGCAGTACTTC.

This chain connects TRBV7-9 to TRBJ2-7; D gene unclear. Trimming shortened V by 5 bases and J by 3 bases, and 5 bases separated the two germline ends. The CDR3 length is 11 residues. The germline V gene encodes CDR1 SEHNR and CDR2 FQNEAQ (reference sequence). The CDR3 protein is CASSTSYEQYF. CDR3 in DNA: TGTGCCAGCAGCACAAGCTACGAGCAGTACTTC.

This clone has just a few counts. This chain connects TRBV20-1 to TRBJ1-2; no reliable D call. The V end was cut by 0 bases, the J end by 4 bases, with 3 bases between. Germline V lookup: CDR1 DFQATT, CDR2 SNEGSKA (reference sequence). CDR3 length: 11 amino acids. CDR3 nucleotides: TGCAGTGCTAGAGACGGCTATGGCTACACCTTC. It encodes CSARDGYGYTF.

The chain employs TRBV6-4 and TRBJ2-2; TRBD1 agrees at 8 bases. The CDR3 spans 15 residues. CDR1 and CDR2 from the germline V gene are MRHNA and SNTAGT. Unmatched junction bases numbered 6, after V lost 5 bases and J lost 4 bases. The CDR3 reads CASSYGQGGTGELFF. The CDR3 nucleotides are TGTGCCAGCAGTTACGGACAGGGAGGCACCGGGGAGCTGTTTTTT.

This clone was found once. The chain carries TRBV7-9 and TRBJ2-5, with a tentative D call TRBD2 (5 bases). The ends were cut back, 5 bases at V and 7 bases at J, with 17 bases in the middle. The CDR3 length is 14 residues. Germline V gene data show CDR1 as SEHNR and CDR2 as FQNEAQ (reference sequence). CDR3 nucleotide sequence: TGTGCCAGCAGCCCGTGGGCGGGCCCGGGGACCCAGTACTTC. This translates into CASSPWAGPGTQYF. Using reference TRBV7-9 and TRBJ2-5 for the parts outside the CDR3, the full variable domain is DTGVSQNPRHKITKRGQNVTFRCDPISEHNRLYWYRQTLGQGPEFLTYFQNEAQLEKSRLLSDRFSAERPKGSFSTLEIQRTEQGDSAMYLCASSPWAGPGTQYFGPGTRLLVL.

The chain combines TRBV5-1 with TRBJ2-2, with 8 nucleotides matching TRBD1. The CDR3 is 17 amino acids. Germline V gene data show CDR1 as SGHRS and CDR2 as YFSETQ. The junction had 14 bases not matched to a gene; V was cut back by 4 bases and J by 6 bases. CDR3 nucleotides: TGCGCCAGCAGCCAAGTCCCGGACAGGGCAGGATCCGGGGAGCTGTTTTTT. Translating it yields CASSQVPDRAGSGELFF.

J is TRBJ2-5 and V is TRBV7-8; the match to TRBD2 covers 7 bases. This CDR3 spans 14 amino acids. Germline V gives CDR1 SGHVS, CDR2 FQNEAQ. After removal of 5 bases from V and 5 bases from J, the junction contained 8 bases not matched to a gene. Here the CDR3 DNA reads TGTGCCAGCAGCGGGGGACTATCTTTCGAGACCCAGTACTTC. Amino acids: CASSGGLSFETQYF.

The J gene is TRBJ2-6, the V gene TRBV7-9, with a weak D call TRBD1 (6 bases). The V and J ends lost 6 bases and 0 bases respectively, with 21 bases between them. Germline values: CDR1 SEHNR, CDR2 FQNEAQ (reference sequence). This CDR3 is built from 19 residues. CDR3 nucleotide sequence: TGTGCCAGCAGACCACCCAAGGGGACAATTGCCTCTGGGGCCAACGTCCTGACTTTC. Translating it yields CASRPPKGTIASGANVLTF.

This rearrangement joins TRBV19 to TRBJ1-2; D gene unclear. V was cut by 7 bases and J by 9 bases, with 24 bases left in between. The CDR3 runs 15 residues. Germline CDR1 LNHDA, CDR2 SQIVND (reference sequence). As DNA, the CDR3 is TGTGCCAGTACCCTAATCGGGGAGGGCCCCGAGAGCTACACCTTC. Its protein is CASTLIGEGPESYTF.

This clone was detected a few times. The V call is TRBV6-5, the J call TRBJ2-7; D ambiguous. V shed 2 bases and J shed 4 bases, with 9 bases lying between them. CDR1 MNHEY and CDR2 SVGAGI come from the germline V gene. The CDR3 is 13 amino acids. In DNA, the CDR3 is TGTGCCAGCAGTTACGCGGCTGTTTACGAGCAGTACTTC. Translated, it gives CASSYAAVYEQYF.

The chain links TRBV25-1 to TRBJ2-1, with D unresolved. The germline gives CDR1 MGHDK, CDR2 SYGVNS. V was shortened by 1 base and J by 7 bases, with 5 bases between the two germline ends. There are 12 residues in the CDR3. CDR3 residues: CASSEFINEQFF. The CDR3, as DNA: TGTGCCAGCAGTGAATTCATTAATGAGCAGTTCTTC.

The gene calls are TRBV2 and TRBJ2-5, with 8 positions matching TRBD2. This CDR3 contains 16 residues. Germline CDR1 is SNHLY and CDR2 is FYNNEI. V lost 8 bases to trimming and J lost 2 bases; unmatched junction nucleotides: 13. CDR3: CASSKGGASGQETQYF. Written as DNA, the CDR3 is TGTGCCAGCTCCAAAGGGGGGGCTAGCGGGCAAGAGACCCAGTACTTC.